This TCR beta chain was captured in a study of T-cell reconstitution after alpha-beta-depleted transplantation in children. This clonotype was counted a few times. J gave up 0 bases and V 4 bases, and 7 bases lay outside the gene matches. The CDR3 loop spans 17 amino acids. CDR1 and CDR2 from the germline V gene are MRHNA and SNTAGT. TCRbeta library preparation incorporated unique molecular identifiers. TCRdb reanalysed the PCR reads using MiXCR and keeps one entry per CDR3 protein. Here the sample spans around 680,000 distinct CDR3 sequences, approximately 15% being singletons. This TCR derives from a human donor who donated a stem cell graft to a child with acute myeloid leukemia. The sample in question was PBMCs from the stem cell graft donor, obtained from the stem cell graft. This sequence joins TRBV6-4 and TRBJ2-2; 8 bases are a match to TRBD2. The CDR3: CASSASPGLANTGELFF. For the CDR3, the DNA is TGTGCCAGCAGTGCATCCCCGGGACTAGCGAACACCGGGGAGCTGTTTTTT.